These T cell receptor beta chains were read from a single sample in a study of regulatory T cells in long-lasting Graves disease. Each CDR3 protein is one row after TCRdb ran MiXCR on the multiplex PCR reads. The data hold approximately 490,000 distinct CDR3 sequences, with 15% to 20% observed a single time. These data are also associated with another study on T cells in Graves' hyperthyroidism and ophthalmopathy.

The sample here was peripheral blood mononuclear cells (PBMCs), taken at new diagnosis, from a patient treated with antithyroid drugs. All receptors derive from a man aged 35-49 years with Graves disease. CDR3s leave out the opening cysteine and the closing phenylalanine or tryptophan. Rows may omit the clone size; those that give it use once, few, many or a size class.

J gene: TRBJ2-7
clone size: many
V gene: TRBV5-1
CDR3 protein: ASSLDHGGATYEQY

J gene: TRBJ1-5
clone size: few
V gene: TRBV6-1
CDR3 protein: ASSETTGRTNQPQH

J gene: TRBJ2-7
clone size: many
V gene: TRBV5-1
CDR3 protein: ASSPVGAPGLSSYEQY

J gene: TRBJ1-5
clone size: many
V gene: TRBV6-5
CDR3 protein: ASSYIFRGNGNQPQH

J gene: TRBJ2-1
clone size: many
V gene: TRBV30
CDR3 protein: AWSRQEIDNEQF

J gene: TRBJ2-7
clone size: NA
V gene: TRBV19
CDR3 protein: ASSLGTDGYEQY

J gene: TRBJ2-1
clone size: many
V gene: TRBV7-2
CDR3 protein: ASSLGVAGIYNEQF

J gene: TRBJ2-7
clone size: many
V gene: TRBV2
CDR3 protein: ASSEGQGFEQY

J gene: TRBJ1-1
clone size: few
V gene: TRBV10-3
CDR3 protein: AISGGRGRGNTEAF

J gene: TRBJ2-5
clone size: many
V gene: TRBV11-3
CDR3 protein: ASSWAEETQY

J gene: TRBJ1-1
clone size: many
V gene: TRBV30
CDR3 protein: AWRADRWGTEAF

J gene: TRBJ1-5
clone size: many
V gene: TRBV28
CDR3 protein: ASSGAVSNQPQH

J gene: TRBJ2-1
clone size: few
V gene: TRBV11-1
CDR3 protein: ASSTGGPLEQF

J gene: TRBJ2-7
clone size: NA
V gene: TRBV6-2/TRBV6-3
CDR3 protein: ALGGLGEQY

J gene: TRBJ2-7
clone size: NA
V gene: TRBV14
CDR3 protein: ASSQSGGSEQY

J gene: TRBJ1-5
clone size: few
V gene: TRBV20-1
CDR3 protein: SARERQTSRPQH

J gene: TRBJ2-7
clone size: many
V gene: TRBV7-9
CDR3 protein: ASTLGGDGLSEQY

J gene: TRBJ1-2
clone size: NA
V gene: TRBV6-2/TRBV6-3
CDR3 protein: ASSRAGGEGYT

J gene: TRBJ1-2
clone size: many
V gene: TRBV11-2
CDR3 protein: ASSLSDTVNYGYT

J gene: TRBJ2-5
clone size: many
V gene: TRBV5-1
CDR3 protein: ASSSSSGDWQETQY

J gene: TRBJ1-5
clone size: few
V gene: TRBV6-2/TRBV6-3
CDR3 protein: ASSVHTLYQPQH

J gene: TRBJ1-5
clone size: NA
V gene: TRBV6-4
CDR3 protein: ASSRGLGNQPQH

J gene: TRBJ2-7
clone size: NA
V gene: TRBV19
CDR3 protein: ASSIDASLYEQY

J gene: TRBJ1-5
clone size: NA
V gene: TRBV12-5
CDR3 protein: ASVWGASSNQPQH

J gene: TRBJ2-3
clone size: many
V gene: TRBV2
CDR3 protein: ASSEEAGDFGTQY

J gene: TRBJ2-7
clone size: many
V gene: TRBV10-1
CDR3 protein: ASSPGASGTGEQY

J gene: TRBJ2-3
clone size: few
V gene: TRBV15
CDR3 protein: ATSREGPDTQY

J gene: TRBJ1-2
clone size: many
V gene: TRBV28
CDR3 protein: ATWTVTNYGYT

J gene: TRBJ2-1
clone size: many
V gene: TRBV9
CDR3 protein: AARGTSDNEQF

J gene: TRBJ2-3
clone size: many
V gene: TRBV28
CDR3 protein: ASSLPPTQY

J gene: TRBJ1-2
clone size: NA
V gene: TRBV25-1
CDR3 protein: ASSDRLGSGGYT

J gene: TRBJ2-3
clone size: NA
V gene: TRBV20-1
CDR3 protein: SARVQRTDTQY

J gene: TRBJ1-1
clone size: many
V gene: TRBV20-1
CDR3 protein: SASKTGGEAF

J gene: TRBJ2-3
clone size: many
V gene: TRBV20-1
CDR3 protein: SARGSGRSDTQY

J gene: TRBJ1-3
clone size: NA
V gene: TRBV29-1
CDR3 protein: SVDKGAGTSGNTIY

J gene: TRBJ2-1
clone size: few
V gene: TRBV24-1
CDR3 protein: ATRRRIRDEQF

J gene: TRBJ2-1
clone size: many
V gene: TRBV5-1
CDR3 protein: ASSLGSGSTNEQF

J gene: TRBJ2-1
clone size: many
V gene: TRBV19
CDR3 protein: ASSLGERNNEQF

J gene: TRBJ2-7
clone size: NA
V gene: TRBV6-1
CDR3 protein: ASTYHRDRASREQY

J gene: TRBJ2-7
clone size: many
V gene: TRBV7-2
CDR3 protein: ASNPFGERRTFYEQY

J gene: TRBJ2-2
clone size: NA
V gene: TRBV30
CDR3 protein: AWNALETGELF

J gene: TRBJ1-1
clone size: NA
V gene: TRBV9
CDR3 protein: ASSAGHLNTEAF

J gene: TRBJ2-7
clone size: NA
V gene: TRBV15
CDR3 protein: ATSRDTAQSREY

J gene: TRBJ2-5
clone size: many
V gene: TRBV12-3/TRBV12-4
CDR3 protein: ASSLASGEETQY

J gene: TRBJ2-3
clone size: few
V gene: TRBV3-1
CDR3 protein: ASSPTGVRDTQY

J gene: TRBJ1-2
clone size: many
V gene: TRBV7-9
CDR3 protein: ASSPYNYGYT

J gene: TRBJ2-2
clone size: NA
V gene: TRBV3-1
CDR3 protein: ASSLGRIAGELF

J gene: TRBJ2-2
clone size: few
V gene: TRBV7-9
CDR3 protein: ASSSRTSGGDTGELF

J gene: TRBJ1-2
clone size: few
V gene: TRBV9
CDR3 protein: ASSPRDVLYNYGYT

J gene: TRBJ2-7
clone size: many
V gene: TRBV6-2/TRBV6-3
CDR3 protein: ASSSLAGGLLAREQY

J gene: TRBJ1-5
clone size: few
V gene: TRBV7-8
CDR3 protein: ASSLNNQPQH

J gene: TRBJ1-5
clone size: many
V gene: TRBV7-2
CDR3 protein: ASSLVSGQPQPQH

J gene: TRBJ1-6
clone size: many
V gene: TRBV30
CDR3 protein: AWSVHRENSPLH